A single sample gave rise to the 30 T cell receptor beta chains below, sequenced in a study of cytomegalovirus exposure and HLA in healthy donors. PCR used 60 Vbeta primers and 13 Jbeta primers. Profiled with immunoSEQ multiplex PCR; TCRdb holds only in-frame clones, not every one. Among roughly 140,000 clones listed, about 85% were seen once. The sample comprised PBMCs. Receptors were obtained from a woman aged 18-35 years in good health and CMV-seronegative.

V gene TRBV2 combines with J gene TRBJ2-5, with 8 bases aligning to TRBD1. TRBJ2-7 matches the DNA end more closely, so the J call is doubtful. This CDR3 is built from 13 residues. CDR1 and CDR2 (germline): SNHLY, FYNNEI. The CDR3 protein is CASSRQGIYEQYF. The CDR3 nucleotides are TGTGCCAGCAGTAGACAGGGGATTTACGAGCAGTACTTC.

This chain joins TRBV6-6 and TRBJ2-7; 11 nucleotides line up with TRBD2. V shed 6 bases and J 3 bases; nucleotides not matched to a gene: 4. Germline values: CDR1 MNHNY, CDR2 SVGAGI (reference sequence). The CDR3 consists of 14 residues. CDR3 protein: CASSPGTSGYEQYF. The CDR3 coding sequence is TGTGCCAGCAGCCCCGGGACTAGCGGCTACGAGCAGTACTTC.

The chain employs TRBV6-5 and TRBJ1-2; 8 bases fit TRBD1. Germline V gene data show CDR1 as MNHEY and CDR2 as SVGAGI. The length of the CDR3 is 14 residues. The ends lost 5 bases at V and 7 bases at J; junction bases unmatched: 9. The CDR3 DNA is TGTGCCAGCAGTCCGCGTCCCGGGACAGGTGGCTACACCTTC. Its protein product is CASSPRPGTGGYTF.

The CDR3 region is CASSTQGFGKLFF. DNA of the CDR3: TGTGCCAGCAGTACACAGGGTTTCGGAAAACTGTTTTTT. V gene TRBV27 combines with J gene TRBJ1-4, with D possibly being TRBD1 (6 bases). Germline CDR1 and CDR2: MNHEY and SMNVEV (reference sequence). The CDR3 runs 13 residues. Deletions cut 5 bases from V and 10 bases from J, with 14 bases between.

Note on this clone: The junction shows a germline mismatch at one end, possibly a read error. The V gene is TRBV7-9, the J gene TRBJ1-5; 11 bases align to TRBD1. This CDR3 comprises 16 residues. Germline V gene lookup returns CDR1 SEHNR and CDR2 FQNEAQ (reference sequence). DNA for the CDR3: TGTTCCAGCAGCTTAACTGGACAGGGGGCAGGCCAGCCCCAGCATTTT. Translating gives CSSSLTGQGAGQPQHF.

The chain has TRBV19 and TRBJ1-2; weak D call: TRBD1 (6 bases). The V end was cut by 5 bases, the J end by 0 bases, with 13 bases between. This CDR3 has 15 amino acids. Looked up from germline, CDR1 is LNHDA and CDR2 is SQIVND (reference sequence). CDR3 DNA sequence: TGTGCCAGTAGTTTAGGACAGCACGCTAACTATGGCTACACCTTC. Its protein product is CASSLGQHANYGYTF.

The CDR3 DNA reads as TGTGCCAGCAGCTTGGGGGACAGACGGGATTCACCCCTCCACTTT. It translates to CASSLGDRRDSPLHF. The chain combines TRBV5-4 with TRBJ1-6, with 7 positions matching TRBD1. V was clipped by 0 bases and J by 8 bases; unmatched bases: 5. Germline CDR1 and CDR2: SGHNT and YYREEE (reference sequence). The CDR3 has 15 residues.

The V call is TRBV19, the J call TRBJ2-1, with D perhaps TRBD2 (5 bases). Germline CDR1 and CDR2: LNHDA and SQIVND (reference sequence). Trimming cost V 6 bases and J 0 bases, with 9 bases left between them. This CDR3 contains 14 residues. The DNA for the CDR3 is TGTGCCAGTAGAAGCGGCACCTCCTACAATGAGCAGTTCTTC. It specifies CASRSGTSYNEQFF.

This clone was detected a few times. This chain uses TRBV5-4 with TRBJ1-3; the D is unclear. The germline V and J ends were trimmed by 0 bases and 1 base, with 5 bases remaining between them. The CDR3 covers 14 residues. From germline, CDR1 is SGHNT and CDR2 YYREEE (reference sequence). The CDR3 sequence is CASSLGGSGNTIYF. In DNA, the CDR3 is TGTGCCAGCAGCTTGGGAGGTTCTGGAAACACCATATATTTT.

This chain uses TRBV5-6 with TRBJ2-4, with a possible D match to TRBD2 (7 bases). Trimming removed 3 bases at V and 0 bases at J, with 16 bases between. The germline CDR1 and CDR2 sequences are SGHDT and YYEEEE. This CDR3 spans 17 amino acids. CDR3 protein: CASSSEGGGLAKNIQYF. CDR3 bases: TGTGCCAGCAGCTCGGAGGGGGGGGGACTAGCCAAAAACATTCAGTACTTC.

This chain joins TRBV30 and TRBJ2-3; a weak D match, TRBD1 (6 bases). The germline V and J ends were trimmed by 4 bases and 1 base, with 15 bases remaining between them. Germline assignment: CDR1 GTSNPN and CDR2 SVGIG (reference sequence). This CDR3 is built from 15 residues. CDR3 sequence (DNA): TGTGCCTGGACCTCAGGGGATAGCGGCACAGATACGCAGTATTTT. This encodes CAWTSGDSGTDTQYF.

The J gene is TRBJ2-1, the V gene TRBV11-3, with D possibly matching TRBD1 (5 bases). The CDR3 consists of 13 residues. CDR1 is SGHNT and CDR2 is YENEEA in the germline V gene. Deletions cut 1 base from V and 11 bases from J, with 12 bases between. The CDR3 DNA reads as TGTGCCAGCAGCTTAGGGGGCTATTTTCAGCAGTTCTTC. This translates into CASSLGGYFQQFF.

This chain uses TRBV30 with TRBJ2-7, with TRBD1 identical over 7 bases. Germline V gives CDR1 GTSNPN, CDR2 SVGIG (reference sequence). CDR3 length: 14 amino acids. V was clipped by 4 bases and J by 1 base; unmatched bases: 7. The CDR3: CAWKSDRLSYEQYF. The CDR3, as DNA: TGTGCCTGGAAGTCGGACAGGCTATCCTACGAGCAGTACTTC.

V gene TRBV6-5 combines with J gene TRBJ1-3; possibly TRBD1 for D (5 bases). CDR1 is MNHEY and CDR2 is SVGAGI in the germline V gene. The germline V and J ends were trimmed by 6 bases and 7 bases, with 16 bases remaining between them. This CDR3 has 14 amino acids. The CDR3 here is CASSQGQGWNTIYF. For the CDR3, the DNA is TGTGCCAGCAGCCAGGGTCAAGGGTGGAACACCATATATTTT.

The gene calls are TRBV5-5 and TRBJ1-5, with 8 bases that match TRBD1. J lost 5 bases, V lost 4 bases, and 8 bases had no gene match. Germline loops: CDR1 SGHKS, CDR2 YYEKEE (reference sequence). The CDR3 consists of 15 residues. As DNA, the CDR3 is TGTGCCAGCAGCCCTAGGGACAGGAGTTATCAGCCCCAGCATTTT. It is translated as CASSPRDRSYQPQHF.

This clone was counted only a few times. CDR3 sequence (DNA): TGTGCCAGCAGTTTAAATGGGGGGCAGCCCCAGCATTTT. Translated, it gives CASSLNGGQPQHF. The chain links TRBV27 to TRBJ1-5; the D gene is possibly TRBD1 (5 bases). CDR1 and CDR2 (germline): MNHEY, SMNVEV (reference sequence). This CDR3 has 13 residues. Trimming took 2 bases from V and 7 from J, leaving 9 bases between them.

This clone was detected only a few times. The chain combines TRBV27 with TRBJ1-2, with D hard to call. The germline V gene has CDR1 MNHEY and CDR2 SMNVEV (reference sequence). V was shortened by 3 bases and J by 3 bases, with 11 bases between the two germline ends. This CDR3 has 14 residues. The chain's CDR3 is CASSLGSRHYGYTF. DNA of the CDR3: TGTGCCAGCAGTTTGGGTTCGAGGCACTATGGCTACACCTTC.

CDR3 bases: TGTGCCAGCAGCGGGGGACTAGCGGAGCAGTTCTTC. This gives the protein CASSGGLAEQFF. V and J are TRBV5-4 and TRBJ2-1, with 10 nucleotides matching TRBD2. There are 12 residues in the CDR3. The germline V gene has CDR1 SGHNT and CDR2 YYREEE (reference sequence). V lost 4 bases and J lost 10; bases outside the gene matches: 2.

This chain connects TRBV7-2 to TRBJ2-1; D possibly corresponds to TRBD1 (6 bases). CDR3 size: 12 residues. Germline V CDR1 and CDR2: SGHTA, FQGNSA. Trimming took off 3 bases at V and 15 bases at J, with 15 bases between the two ends. The CDR3 bases are TGTGCCAGCAGCTTTATCACAGGGAGTCCGTTCTTC. Residues: CASSFITGSPFF.

The V and J genes are TRBV2 and TRBJ1-2; 11 bases fit TRBD1. The CDR3 runs to 13 residues. Germline V CDR1 and CDR2: SNHLY, FYNNEI. The ends lost 6 bases at V and 6 bases at J; junction bases unmatched: 3. The CDR3 bases are TGTGCCAGCAGCGGACAGGGGGCGAATGGCTACACCTTC. Residues: CASSGQGANGYTF.

The genes are TRBV11-2 and TRBJ2-7; 10 bases are shared with TRBD1. CDR3 length: 15 residues. V lost 6 bases to trimming and J lost 7 bases; unmatched junction nucleotides: 12. CDR1 SGHAT and CDR2 FQNNGV come from the germline V gene. CDR3 region: CASSLRGGQGNEQYF. In DNA form, the CDR3 reads TGTGCCAGCAGTCTTAGAGGGGGACAGGGGAATGAGCAGTACTTC.

This rearrangement joins TRBV4-3 to TRBJ2-1; 11 nucleotides align to TRBD2. After removal of 1 base from V and 4 bases from J, the junction contained 9 bases not matched to a gene. Germline V gene sequence: CDR1 LGHNA, CDR2 YSLEER. The CDR3 spans 18 residues. DNA for the CDR3: TGCGCCAGCAGCCAAGCGTTCCCGGGACTAGCGGAGTACAATGAGCAGTTCTTC. As protein: CASSQAFPGLAEYNEQFF.

The rearrangement joins TRBV6-6 to TRBJ2-2, with D tentatively TRBD1 (5 bases). CDR3 length: 13 residues. Trimming cost V 6 bases and J 0 bases, with 5 bases left between them. Germline V gives CDR1 MNHNY, CDR2 SVGAGI (reference sequence). Here the CDR3 reads CASRTANTGELFF. The CDR3 DNA reads TGTGCCAGCAGGACAGCGAACACCGGGGAGCTGTTTTTT.

DNA for the CDR3: TGTGCCATCAGTGAGTCCGGGGAAGGACAGCCCCAGCATTTT. It is translated as CAISESGEGQPQHF. The rearrangement uses TRBV10-3 and TRBJ1-5; D gene uncertain. Germline V gene data show CDR1 as ENHRY and CDR2 as SYGVKD. V lost 0 bases and J 7 bases, leaving 10 bases between the germline ends. CDR3 length: 14 residues.

This clone was seen more than once but under ten times. This rearrangement joins TRBV4-3 to TRBJ2-5; 11 nucleotides align to TRBD2. The CDR3 contains 16 residues. Germline V gene sequence: CDR1 LGHNA, CDR2 YSLEER. With 4 bases clipped from V and 1 base from J, the junction kept 5 bases outside the gene matches. DNA of the CDR3: TGCGCCAGCAGCCCGGGACTAGCGGAGTCCCAAGAGACCCAGTACTTC. It is translated as CASSPGLAESQETQYF.

This clone appeared a single time. The chain has TRBV18 and TRBJ2-7; weak D call: TRBD2 (5 bases). CDR1 and CDR2 from the germline V gene are KGHSH and LQKENI. The length of the CDR3 is 11 residues. Trimming removed 2 bases at V and 7 bases at J, with 6 bases between. CDR3 coding DNA: TGTGCCAGCTCACCAGAGCGGGAGCAGTACTTC. This translates into CASSPEREQYF.

The chain combines TRBV5-4 with TRBJ2-7; 8 nucleotides match TRBD2. The CDR3 has 16 residues. V gave up 4 bases and J gave up 4 bases; unmatched junction bases: 13. Per germline, CDR1 SGHNT and CDR2 YYREEE (reference sequence). CDR3 coding DNA: TGTGCCAGCAGCCTAGCGGGCGGCGAGGGGGGTTACGAGCAGTACTTC. It yields the protein CASSLAGGEGGYEQYF.

With regard to this clone: One junction end does not reproduce the germline sequence, and a read error may be involved. The gene calls are TRBV28 and TRBJ2-5; 9 bases line up with TRBD2. Judging by the DNA end, TRBJ2-7 fits better; the J call may be wrong. The CDR3 loop spans 14 amino acids. Germline values: CDR1 MDHEN, CDR2 SYDVKM. The CDR3 protein is CASSSSGTSCEQYF. The CDR3 coding sequence is TGTGCCAGCAGTTCTAGCGGGACCTCCTGCGAGCAGTACTTC.

On this clone itself: One junction end disagrees with the germline gene, perhaps due to a read error. The V and J genes are TRBV11-1 and TRBJ2-3; D is perhaps TRBD2 (6 bases). CDR3 length equals 12 residues. Germline values: CDR1 SGHAT, CDR2 FQDESV (reference sequence). CDR3 coding DNA: TGTGCCAGCAGCTTGGGAGGCATAACCATCTTCTTT. Encoded protein: CASSLGGITIFF. The variable domain in full, with the rest retrieved from reference TRBV11-1 and TRBJ2-3, is EAEVAQSPRYKITEKSQAVAFWCDPISGHATLYWYRQILGQGPELLVQFQDESVVDDSQLPKDRFSAERLKGVDSTLKIQPAELGDSAMYLCASSLGGITIFFGPGTRLTVL.

The sample holds a few counts of this clone. V usage is TRBV15 and J usage is TRBJ2-3, with D possibly being TRBD2 (5 bases). V was clipped by 0 bases and J by 1 base, with 8 bases between them. CDR3 length: 15 amino acids. Germline assignment: CDR1 LNHNV and CDR2 YYDKDF (reference sequence). The CDR3 DNA sequence: TGTGCCACCAGCAGAGATTGGGGAGGCACAGATACGCAGTATTTT. Translated, it gives CATSRDWGGTDTQYF. The entire variable domain, with the rest obtained from reference TRBV15 and TRBJ2-3, is as follows: DAMVIQNPRYQVTQFGKPVTLSCSQTLNHNVMYWYQQKSSQAPKLLFHYYDKDFNNEADTPDNFQSRRPNTSFCFLDIRSPGLGDTAMYLCATSRDWGGTDTQYFGPGTRLTVL.